Below are 27 T cell receptor beta chains sequenced from a single sample in a study of blood T cell repertoires in COVID-19. Generated by immunoSEQ multiplex PCR, the TCRdb table keeps only in-frame clones and is missing some. The sample holds a few hundred thousand clones, roughly 90% seen once. The material sequenced was peripheral blood. These TCRs come from a woman in her twenties or thirties with COVID-19, enrolled during active disease.

In nucleotides, the CDR3 is TGTGCCAGCAGCTTAGTGGCAGGGCCTGGAAACACCATATATTTT. Protein sequence: CASSLVAGPGNTIYF. The chain combines TRBV7-6 with TRBJ1-3; tentative D call: TRBD1 (5 bases). The CDR3 totals 15 residues. Per the germline V gene, CDR1 is SGHVS and CDR2 is FNYEAQ. Trimming pared 1 base from V and 2 bases from J, leaving 9 bases between.

This clone occurred once. The gene calls are TRBV5-5 and TRBJ1-1; D is uncertain. Germline loops: CDR1 SGHKS, CDR2 YYEKEE (reference sequence). The CDR3 is made up of 13 amino acids. Trimming left V 4 bases short and J 3 bases short, with 10 bases between. CDR3 bases: TGTGCCAGCAGCATCCTCCGGGACACTGAAGCTTTCTTT. It specifies CASSILRDTEAFF.

The chain carries TRBV6-5 and TRBJ1-2, with TRBD1 as a possible D gene (5 bases). The V end lost 6 bases, the J end lost 2 bases, and 13 bases lay between the germline ends. CDR3 length equals 14 residues. Germline lookup yields CDR1 MNHEY and CDR2 SVGAGI. The CDR3 DNA reads as TGTGCCAGCAGGCCGGCCACAGGAAACTATGGCTACACCTTC. It codes for CASRPATGNYGYTF.

The chain employs TRBV6-5 and TRBJ1-1, with no clear D. This CDR3 is 13 amino acids long. Germline CDR1 reads MNHEY; CDR2 reads SVGAGI. The V end was cut by 4 bases, the J end by 8 bases, with 14 bases between. The CDR3 DNA reads as TGTGCCAGCAGTTCCCTAACAGAGAAGGAAGCTTTCTTT. Encoded protein: CASSSLTEKEAFF.

The CDR3 reads CASSFERTEAFF. CDR3 coding DNA: TGTGCCAGCAGCTTTGAGAGGACTGAAGCTTTCTTT. The chain links TRBV7-9 to TRBJ1-1; no definite D call. CDR1 SEHNR and CDR2 FQNEAQ come from the germline V gene (reference sequence). Trimming took 3 bases from V and 5 from J, leaving 7 bases between them. This CDR3 is 12 amino acids long.

The gene calls are TRBV29-1 and TRBJ2-7, with D maybe TRBD2 (6 bases). Germline V gene sequence: CDR1 SQVTM, CDR2 ANQGSEA. This CDR3 is built from 15 residues. The V and J ends lost 3 bases and 0 bases respectively, with 15 bases between them. The CDR3 sequence is CSVESGPGGSYEQYF. Here the CDR3 DNA reads TGCAGCGTTGAGTCGGGGCCCGGGGGCTCCTACGAGCAGTACTTC.

The chain carries TRBV18 and TRBJ2-1; tentative D call: TRBD2 (6 bases). This CDR3 has 15 residues. Per germline, CDR1 KGHSH and CDR2 LQKENI. The V end was cut by 0 bases, the J end by 8 bases, with 14 bases between. Here the CDR3 reads CASSPPSGTRDEQFF. The CDR3 bases are TGTGCCAGCTCACCACCATCCGGGACTCGCGATGAGCAGTTCTTC.

The chain is built from TRBV29-1 and TRBJ1-2; D perhaps matches TRBD1 (6 bases). Trimming cost V 5 bases and J 4 bases, with 14 bases left between them. Germline loops: CDR1 SQVTM, CDR2 ANQGSEA. There are 13 residues in the CDR3. CDR3 region: CSVRNRDTYGYTF. The CDR3 nucleotides are TGCAGCGTTCGTAACCGGGACACCTATGGCTACACCTTC.

Only one count was recorded for this clone. This sequence joins TRBV15 and TRBJ1-2, with D tentatively TRBD1 (6 bases). V was cut by 2 bases and J by 0 bases, with 13 bases left in between. The CDR3 is made up of 16 amino acids. Looked up from germline, CDR1 is LNHNV and CDR2 is YYDKDF (reference sequence). CDR3 amino acids: CATSRKADRANYGYTF. The CDR3, as DNA: TGTGCCACCAGCAGAAAAGCGGACAGAGCTAACTATGGCTACACCTTC.

This chain joins TRBV7-2 and TRBJ2-1, with D maybe TRBD2 (5 bases). CDR3 size: 16 residues. In germline, CDR1 is SGHTA, CDR2 FQGNSA. The ends were cut back, 2 bases at V and 0 bases at J, with 11 bases in the middle. CDR3 DNA sequence: TGTGCCAGCAGCTTAAGGGTAGCGAGCTCCTACAATGAGCAGTTCTTC. It translates to CASSLRVASSYNEQFF.

The gene calls are TRBV27 and TRBJ1-1; maybe TRBD1 (5 bases). The length of the CDR3 is 13 residues. Deletions cut 0 bases from V and 11 bases from J, with 13 bases between. Looked up from germline, CDR1 is MNHEY and CDR2 is SMNVEV (reference sequence). CDR3 residues: CASSLSTLQAAFF. CDR3 nucleotide sequence: TGTGCCAGCAGTTTATCAACCCTACAGGCTGCTTTCTTT.

This chain uses TRBV28 with TRBJ1-4; D may be TRBD1 (5 bases). Germline-derived CDR1 and CDR2 are MDHEN and SYDVKM. The CDR3 consists of 15 residues. The V end was cut by 3 bases, the J end by 3 bases, with 11 bases between. CDR3 amino acids: CASSFLRGSNEKLFF. For the CDR3, the DNA is TGTGCCAGCAGTTTCCTTCGGGGGTCTAATGAAAAACTGTTTTTT.

This clone was seen a few times. The V gene is TRBV29-1, the J gene TRBJ1-2, with 8 nucleotides matching TRBD1. The V gene's germline CDR1 is SQVTM and CDR2 ANQGSEA. Trimming at V came to 6 bases and at J to 4 bases, leaving 4 bases not matched to a gene. The CDR3 covers 12 residues. CDR3 in amino acids: CSVLGQVYGYTF. CDR3 coding DNA: TGCAGCGTCCTGGGACAGGTCTATGGCTACACCTTC.

The gene calls are TRBV5-5 and TRBJ1-1; TRBD1 agrees at 11 bases. The ends lost 7 bases at V and 1 base at J; junction bases unmatched: 6. The CDR3 has 15 amino acids. The germline gives CDR1 SGHKS, CDR2 YYEKEE (reference sequence). The DNA for the CDR3 is TGTGCCAGCTTGGGACAGGGGGGGAAGAACACTGAAGCTTTCTTT. This encodes CASLGQGGKNTEAFF.

The chain combines TRBV2 with TRBJ2-1; TRBD2 matches at 11 bases. CDR1 is SNHLY and CDR2 is FYNNEI in the germline V gene. The CDR3 spans 15 residues. V lost 4 bases and J lost 9; bases outside the gene matches: 8. CDR3 coding DNA: TGTGCCAGCAGTGGAGTAGCGGGGGGGCTCGGTGAGCAGTTCTTC. It encodes CASSGVAGGLGEQFF.

This chain connects TRBV12-3 or TRBV12-4 to TRBJ2-7, with D possibly being TRBD2 (5 bases). V was shortened by 8 bases and J by 4 bases, with 12 bases between the two germline ends. The CDR3 spans 12 residues. CDR3 sequence reads: CASATGWYEQYF. CDR3 nucleotide sequence: TGTGCCAGCGCTACGGGATGGTACGAGCAGTACTTC.

The rearrangement links TRBV19 to TRBJ2-1, with 8 bases lining up with TRBD2. The ends lost 5 bases at V and 6 bases at J; junction bases unmatched: 6. From germline, CDR1 is LNHDA and CDR2 SQIVND (reference sequence). The CDR3 is 14 amino acids. CDR3 loop: CASSPGLAPNEQFF. CDR3 sequence (DNA): TGTGCCAGTAGTCCCGGACTAGCCCCCAATGAGCAGTTCTTC.

The J gene is TRBJ2-1, the V gene TRBV7-6, with a tentative D call TRBD2 (5 bases). From germline, CDR1 is SGHVS and CDR2 FNYEAQ. The CDR3 consists of 16 residues. With 2 bases removed from V and 0 bases from J, the gap between germline ends came to 11 bases. CDR3 sequence reads: CASSLTPSNSYNEQFF. DNA of the CDR3: TGTGCCAGCAGCTTAACCCCTAGCAACTCCTACAATGAGCAGTTCTTC.

The chain combines TRBV10-1 with TRBJ2-3; 9 bases are a match to TRBD2. V lost 3 bases, J lost 2 bases, and 3 bases stayed unmatched. Germline V gives CDR1 WNHNN, CDR2 SYGVQD (reference sequence). This CDR3 comprises 15 residues. CDR3: CASSDLAGSTDTQYF. The CDR3 DNA is TGCGCCAGCAGTGACCTAGCGGGGTCCACAGATACGCAGTATTTT.

The V call is TRBV27, the J call TRBJ2-5, with D tentatively TRBD2 (5 bases). V lost 1 base and J lost 2, with 14 bases in between. Germline loops: CDR1 MNHEY, CDR2 SMNVEV (reference sequence). This CDR3 has 16 residues. The CDR3 spells CASSLFSGPPQETQYF. CDR3 sequence (DNA): TGTGCCAGCAGTTTATTCAGCGGACCTCCACAAGAGACCCAGTACTTC.

The V call is TRBV2, the J call TRBJ1-2; TRBD1 is a possible D gene (6 bases). The CDR3 is 12 amino acids. Trimming removed 8 bases from V and 6 bases from J, with 13 bases in between. Per the germline V gene, CDR1 is SNHLY and CDR2 is FYNNEI. CDR3 loop: CASRWGGDGYTF. The CDR3 bases are TGTGCCAGCCGTTGGGGGGGCGATGGCTACACCTTC.

The chain combines TRBV28 with TRBJ1-2; D unclear. CDR1 and CDR2 from the germline V gene are MDHEN and SYDVKM. V was clipped by 5 bases and J by 1 base, with 11 bases between them. This CDR3 is built from 14 residues. DNA of the CDR3: TGTGCCAGCAGTGAGGAAGGAGGTAACTATGGCTACACCTTC. It yields the protein CASSEEGGNYGYTF.

CDR3 sequence reads: CASSAGGGYEQYF. The CDR3, as DNA: TGTGCCAGCAGCGCGGGTGGGGGGTACGAGCAGTACTTC. The chain has TRBV5-4 and TRBJ2-7, with D possibly being TRBD2 (6 bases). Trimming removed 4 bases from V and 4 bases from J, with 12 bases in between. Germline CDR1 SGHNT, CDR2 YYREEE (reference sequence). The CDR3 contains 13 residues.

The V call is TRBV27, the J call TRBJ1-6; tentative D call: TRBD1 (5 bases). The CDR3 is made up of 18 amino acids. CDR1 MNHEY and CDR2 SMNVEV come from the germline V gene (reference sequence). Trimming left V 2 bases short and J 0 bases short, with 14 bases between. The CDR3 is CASSLRDRTSSYNSPLHF. The CDR3 nucleotides are TGTGCCAGCAGTTTAAGAGACAGAACAAGCTCCTATAATTCACCCCTCCACTTT.

The chain couples TRBV7-8 to TRBJ2-3; TRBD2 is a possible D gene (6 bases). V was clipped by 4 bases and J by 6 bases, with 17 bases between them. The CDR3 consists of 15 residues. Germline CDR1 is SGHVS and CDR2 is FQNEAQ. The chain's CDR3 is CASSSEGTRVDTQYF. In DNA form, the CDR3 reads TGTGCCAGCAGCTCGGAGGGGACCCGGGTGGATACGCAGTATTTT. Full variable domain (remainder filled in from reference TRBV7-8 and TRBJ2-3): GAGVSQSPRYKVAKRGQDVALRCDPISGHVSLFWYQQALGQGPEFLTYFQNEAQLDKSGLPSDRFFAERPEGSVSTLKIQRTQQEDSAVYLCASSSEGTRVDTQYFGPGTRLTVL.

The chain couples TRBV9 to TRBJ1-1; D uncertain. V lost 0 bases and J 1 base, leaving 7 bases between the germline ends. Germline V gives CDR1 SGDLS, CDR2 YYNGEE. This CDR3 has 14 amino acids. The CDR3 DNA is TGTGCCAGCAGCGTAGCTGGAGCGAACACTGAAGCTTTCTTT. It codes for CASSVAGANTEAFF.

The J gene is TRBJ2-1, the V gene TRBV7-9; 9 positions agree with TRBD1. J lost 9 bases, V lost 1 base, and 10 bases had no gene match. Germline V gives CDR1 SEHNR, CDR2 FQNEAQ (reference sequence). This CDR3 region has 16 residues. The CDR3 region has the DNA TGTGCCAGCAGCTTAGATGCGGGACAGGGTGCGATTGAGCAGTTCTTC. Translation: CASSLDAGQGAIEQFF.